A single T cell receptor (beta chain) is shown here with its context. The source of the sample is a study of blood T cell repertoires in COVID-19. Study-wide context: Sites in the United States, Italy and Spain provided acute and convalescent COVID-19 samples.

Cohorts were assigned according to the clinical history that participants reported. Per the original data handling: Reference gene primer amplification gave nucleated cell count estimates. Libraries were prepared by immunoSEQ multiplex PCR; TCRdb keeps only in-frame clonotypes and omits some of them. V, J and clone size are those of that table, while D and trimming were read from the DNA. The sample has roughly 220,000 clones, just over 85% seen once. This CDR3 is built from 17 residues. The V segment lost 2 bases and the J segment 5 bases; nucleotides outside the gene matches: 7. Germline CDR1 and CDR2: KGHSH and LQKENI.

Sequencing was performed on PBMCs or T cells enriched from blood (not recorded which). This sequence originates from a woman between 45 and 60 years old with acute COVID-19. The chain carries TRBV18 and TRBJ2-4; 12 nucleotides line up with TRBD1. The CDR3 spells CASSPGLGTGGQNIQYF. In nucleotides, the CDR3 is TGTGCCAGCTCACCAGGTCTGGGGACAGGGGGCCAAAACATTCAGTACTTC.